The 28 T cell receptor beta chains given below trace back to one sample, sequenced in a study of cytomegalovirus exposure and HLA in healthy donors. It was with 60 Vbeta and 13 Jbeta primers that the PCR ran. The table came from immunoSEQ multiplex PCR; TCRdb's copy has only in-frame clones and leaves some out. The table includes 120,000 or so clones, about 78% detected once. The material sequenced was PBMCs. Receptors originate from a female donor in good health and CMV-seronegative.

The V call is TRBV11-2, the J call TRBJ2-3; 15 bases line up with TRBD2. The CDR3 extends over 17 amino acids. After removal of 5 bases from V and 4 bases from J, the junction contained 7 bases not matched to a gene. Germline CDR1 reads SGHAT; CDR2 reads FQNNGV. The CDR3 coding sequence is TGTGCCAGCAGCCCGCGGACTAGCGGGGGGGGACCAGATACGCAGTATTTT. As protein: CASSPRTSGGGPDTQYF.

J is TRBJ1-5 and V is TRBV13, with D unresolved. Germline-derived CDR1 and CDR2 are PRHDT and FYEKMQ (reference sequence). V was cut by 2 bases and J by 1 base, with 6 bases left in between. This CDR3 has 14 amino acids. The CDR3 sequence is CASSLRGSNQPQHF. DNA of the CDR3: TGTGCCAGCAGCTTACGCGGGAGCAATCAGCCCCAGCATTTT.

This clone appeared a single time. The chain uses TRBV11-2 and TRBJ2-5; D not resolved. CDR1 and CDR2 (germline): SGHAT, FQNNGV. This CDR3 has 14 amino acids. V shed 2 bases and J shed 1 base, with 8 bases lying between them. As DNA, the CDR3 is TGTGCCAGCAGCTTAAATTTGCGCCAAGAGACCCAGTACTTC. Residues: CASSLNLRQETQYF.

This clone was recorded once. The rearrangement links TRBV7-9 to TRBJ1-6; D remains unclear. The germline V and J ends were trimmed by 1 base and 9 bases, with 13 bases remaining between them. The CDR3 contains 15 residues. The germline V gene has CDR1 SEHNR and CDR2 FQNEAQ (reference sequence). CDR3 region: CASSLVGLTSSPLHF. The CDR3 DNA follows: TGTGCCAGCAGCTTAGTTGGACTCACAAGTTCACCCCTCCACTTT.

The chain combines TRBV7-9 with TRBJ2-3; 9 nucleotides match TRBD2. CDR1 SEHNR and CDR2 FQNEAQ come from the germline V gene (reference sequence). The CDR3 is made up of 16 amino acids. V lost 5 bases, J lost 2 bases, and 8 bases stayed unmatched. The CDR3 loop reads CASSLLAGYSTDTQYF. The CDR3 coding sequence is TGTGCCAGCAGCCTACTAGCGGGCTACTCCACAGATACGCAGTATTTT. Full variable domain (outside the CDR3, taken from reference TRBV7-9 and TRBJ2-3): DTGVSQNPRHKITKRGQNVTFRCDPISEHNRLYWYRQTLGQGPEFLTYFQNEAQLEKSRLLSDRFSAERPKGSFSTLEIQRTEQGDSAMYLCASSLLAGYSTDTQYFGPGTRLTVL.

This chain links TRBV11-2 with TRBJ1-5, with D possibly being TRBD1 (5 bases). Germline lookup yields CDR1 SGHAT and CDR2 FQNNGV. The ends were cut back, 5 bases at V and 2 bases at J, with 10 bases in the middle. This CDR3 is built from 14 residues. In nucleotides, the CDR3 is TGTGCCAGCAGCCCGGCGGGGGGCAATCAGCCCCAGCATTTT. Translating it yields CASSPAGGNQPQHF.

The rearrangement joins TRBV5-1 to TRBJ1-3, with TRBD1 as a possible D gene (6 bases). Germline V CDR1 and CDR2: SGHRS, YFSETQ. The CDR3 contains 16 residues. Trimming took off 1 base at V and 4 bases at J, with 15 bases between the two ends. In DNA form, the CDR3 reads TGCGCCAGCAGCTTGATCCAACAGGGACCCGGAAACACCATATATTTT. Protein product: CASSLIQQGPGNTIYF.

The V gene is TRBV28, the J gene TRBJ2-1, with a weak D call TRBD1 (5 bases). Germline values: CDR1 MDHEN, CDR2 SYDVKM. Between the trimmed V and J ends, which lost 6 bases and 3 bases, there was a span of 6 bases. This CDR3 contains 12 residues. The CDR3 protein is CASRQGYNEQFF. As DNA, the CDR3 is TGTGCCAGCAGGCAGGGCTACAATGAGCAGTTCTTC.

The chain combines TRBV5-1 with TRBJ2-6, with D unresolved. V shed 3 bases and J shed 0 bases, with 4 bases lying between them. The CDR3 spans 14 residues. Germline V gene data show CDR1 as SGHRS and CDR2 as YFSETQ. CDR3 protein: CASSSSSGANVLTF. The DNA of the CDR3 is TGCGCCAGCAGCTCTAGCTCTGGGGCCAACGTCCTGACTTTC.

This chain connects TRBV19 to TRBJ2-7, with 8 bases aligning to TRBD1. The CDR3 contains 14 residues. J lost 4 bases, V lost 6 bases, and 8 bases had no gene match. CDR1 is LNHDA, CDR2 SQIVND, per germline (reference sequence). The CDR3 spells CASSRTGQGYEQYF. CDR3 in DNA: TGTGCCAGTAGCAGGACAGGGCAGGGGTACGAGCAGTACTTC.

The chain uses TRBV9 and TRBJ2-3; 9 bases align to TRBD2. The ends lost 1 base at V and 4 bases at J; junction bases unmatched: 7. The CDR3 is 16 amino acids. In germline, CDR1 is SGDLS, CDR2 YYNGEE. CDR3 sequence reads: CASSVLGREGADTQYF. CDR3 coding DNA: TGTGCCAGCAGCGTACTGGGGCGGGAGGGCGCAGATACGCAGTATTTT.

In this sample, this clone turned up a few times. The chain employs TRBV11-2 and TRBJ2-7, with a tentative D call TRBD2 (6 bases). With 4 bases removed from V and 3 bases from J, the gap between germline ends came to 19 bases. In germline, CDR1 is SGHAT, CDR2 FQNNGV. This CDR3 is built from 16 residues. CDR3 in amino acids: CASSSTAGPGLYEQYF. DNA of the CDR3: TGTGCCAGCAGCTCCACAGCGGGTCCGGGACTCTACGAGCAGTACTTC.

The chain uses TRBV30 and TRBJ1-5; TRBD1 aligns across 8 bases. Germline V CDR1 and CDR2: GTSNPN, SVGIG (reference sequence). The CDR3 spans 15 residues. V shed 1 base and J 4 bases; nucleotides not matched to a gene: 6. The CDR3 DNA is TGTGCCTGGAGTGGGCCCCAGGGGGCTAATCAGCCCCAGCATTTT. As protein: CAWSGPQGANQPQHF.

This chain connects TRBV18 to TRBJ2-1; D may be TRBD1 (5 bases). Germline V gene sequence: CDR1 KGHSH, CDR2 LQKENI. V lost 0 bases and J 0 bases, leaving 9 bases between the germline ends. The length of the CDR3 is 16 residues. CDR3 sequence: CASSPPGAYSYNEQFF. The DNA of the CDR3 is TGTGCCAGCTCACCACCAGGGGCCTACTCCTACAATGAGCAGTTCTTC.

This clone was seen a few times. V is TRBV6-5 and J is TRBJ2-4, with TRBD2 identical over 8 bases. The V gene end was trimmed by 7 bases and the J gene end by 0 bases; junction bases not matched to a gene: 2. The V gene's germline CDR1 is MNHEY and CDR2 SVGAGI. The CDR3 has 14 residues. The CDR3 coding sequence is TGTGCCAGCATGCTAGCGGGAGCCAAAAACATTCAGTACTTC. Protein: CASMLAGAKNIQYF.

This clone came up a few times. This rearrangement joins TRBV6-6 to TRBJ1-1; D ambiguous. V lost 6 bases to trimming and J lost 7 bases, with 18 bases between them. The CDR3 is 14 residues long. Germline assignment: CDR1 MNHNY and CDR2 SVGAGI (reference sequence). CDR3 sequence (DNA): TGTGCCAGCAGGAGGGCCTCCTCCGATGGTGAAGCTTTCTTT. As protein: CASRRASSDGEAFF.

The CDR3, as DNA: TGTGCCAGCAGTTCCCGGCGGACTGAAGCTTTCTTT. It codes for CASSSRRTEAFF. V gene TRBV28 combines with J gene TRBJ1-1; D is undetermined. V lost 4 bases and J 5 bases, leaving 8 bases between the germline ends. The germline V gene encodes CDR1 MDHEN and CDR2 SYDVKM. CDR3 size: 12 residues.

The chain carries TRBV5-1 and TRBJ2-7, with TRBD2 identical over 8 bases. Germline lookup yields CDR1 SGHRS and CDR2 YFSETQ. V was clipped by 1 base and J by 1 base; unmatched bases: 13. The CDR3 totals 18 residues. CDR3 coding DNA: TGCGCCAGCAGCTTGTTGGCGGGGGGCCTCCTCGGGTCCTACGAGCAGTACTTC. This codes for CASSLLAGGLLGSYEQYF.

This clone was counted between two and nine times. V gene TRBV7-3 combines with J gene TRBJ2-7; D might be TRBD2 (6 bases). V was clipped by 3 bases and J by 2 bases, with 14 bases between them. Germline V gene lookup returns CDR1 SGHTA and CDR2 FQGTGA. The CDR3 has 15 residues. The CDR3 here is CASSFSGDGAYEQYF. The CDR3 nucleotides read TGTGCCAGCAGCTTTAGCGGAGACGGGGCCTACGAGCAGTACTTC.

The chain recombines TRBV28 with TRBJ1-1; a weak D match, TRBD1 (5 bases). Trimming took off 3 bases at V and 5 bases at J, with 10 bases between the two ends. Germline V lookup: CDR1 MDHEN, CDR2 SYDVKM. This CDR3 region has 13 residues. The CDR3 DNA reads TGTGCCAGCAGTTTTGGAGGGGCTACTGAAGCTTTCTTT. Translation gives CASSFGGATEAFF.

This rearrangement joins TRBV5-5 to TRBJ2-7; D possibly corresponds to TRBD2 (6 bases). The V and J ends lost 4 bases and 2 bases respectively, with 19 bases between them. The CDR3 has 16 amino acids. Germline loops: CDR1 SGHKS, CDR2 YYEKEE (reference sequence). The CDR3 sequence is CASSRGGAGMAYEQYF. In nucleotides, the CDR3 is TGTGCCAGCAGCCGCGGTGGGGCGGGGATGGCCTACGAGCAGTACTTC.

This clone was picked up a small number of times. The chain employs TRBV7-3 and TRBJ2-1; 11 positions match TRBD2. CDR3 length equals 15 residues. CDR1 is SGHTA, CDR2 FQGTGA, per germline. V dropped 4 bases and J dropped 7; count of bases not matched to a gene: 6. CDR3 region: CASSSGLADSNEQFF. The CDR3 DNA reads TGTGCCAGCAGCTCGGGACTAGCGGATTCGAATGAGCAGTTCTTC.

This clone has a handful of counts. The gene calls are TRBV4-1 and TRBJ2-3, with D possibly being TRBD1 (5 bases). V was clipped by 2 bases and J by 6 bases, with 18 bases between them. The CDR3 length is 16 residues. Germline loops: CDR1 MGHRA, CDR2 YSYEKL. In DNA, the CDR3 is TGCGCCAGCAGCCAAATTCCTAGGGGCGGTTTGGATACGCAGTATTTT. This sequence encodes CASSQIPRGGLDTQYF.

Written as DNA, the CDR3 is TGTGCCAGCAAAGATGGAGGGTCAGGGGGCGCGGTAGGCTACGAGCAGTACTTC. Amino acids: CASKDGGSGGAVGYEQYF. V gene TRBV7-2 combines with J gene TRBJ2-7; 8 bases match TRBD1. The CDR3 is made up of 18 amino acids. After removal of 7 bases from V and 3 bases from J, the junction contained 20 bases not matched to a gene. Germline CDR1 is SGHTA and CDR2 is FQGNSA.

V and J are TRBV6-5 and TRBJ2-5, with 9 bases matching TRBD2. The ends lost 5 bases at V and 5 bases at J; junction bases unmatched: 9. Germline lookup yields CDR1 MNHEY and CDR2 SVGAGI. The CDR3 loop spans 15 amino acids. CDR3 sequence: CASSPFSGGGETQYF. Written as DNA, the CDR3 is TGTGCCAGCAGTCCGTTTAGCGGGGGAGGGGAGACCCAGTACTTC.

The table lists this clone with a count of one. The V and J genes are TRBV11-2 and TRBJ2-7, with TRBD2 identical over 7 bases. CDR1 is SGHAT, CDR2 FQNNGV, per germline. This CDR3 is built from 17 residues. V was pared by 2 bases and J by 0 bases, with 10 bases of the junction left unmatched. The CDR3: CASSLRGRLAGSYEQYF. CDR3 nucleotides: TGTGCCAGCAGCTTAAGGGGCAGATTAGCGGGCTCCTACGAGCAGTACTTC.

The chain has TRBV30 and TRBJ2-1, with 7 nucleotides matching TRBD1. CDR1 is GTSNPN and CDR2 is SVGIG in the germline V gene (reference sequence). CDR3 length: 13 residues. Trimming took 5 bases from V and 12 from J; bases not matched to a gene: 13. CDR3 nucleotide sequence: TGTGCCTGGGGAGAGACAGGGAGTCGGGGGCAGTTCTTC. Translated: CAWGETGSRGQFF.

This chain links TRBV2 with TRBJ2-5, with D tentatively TRBD2 (5 bases). The length of the CDR3 is 14 residues. Per the germline V gene, CDR1 is SNHLY and CDR2 is FYNNEI. With 5 bases removed from V and 5 bases from J, the gap between germline ends came to 15 bases. The DNA of the CDR3 is TGTGCCAGCAGTTCAGCCGGGGATTGGGAGACCCAGTACTTC. Its translation: CASSSAGDWETQYF.